This section outlines one TCR beta chain sequence together with its context. These data come from a study of blood T cell repertoires in COVID-19. About the study: PBMCs, B-cell-depleted T cells, or T cells were the source of the cDNA or gDNA that made up the material.

Per the study methods: Counts of nucleated cells, estimated from reference gene primer amplification, were obtained. Repertoires were generated with immunoSEQ multiplex PCR, while TCRdb's copy carries only in-frame clones and drops some. D and trimming come from the DNA, and the V and J calls and clone size come from that table. The sample lists about 270,000 clones; around 88% were seen once. Enrolled through a virtual design, the participants were between 18 and 89 years of age and came from 24 US areas. Participant-given clinical history determined each cohort assignment. This CDR3 is built from 14 residues. Deletions cut 5 bases from V and 0 bases from J, with 11 bases between. Germline CDR1 and CDR2: SGHRS and YFSETQ.

V and J are TRBV5-1 and TRBJ1-2; D unresolved. The sequenced material came from PBMCs or T cells enriched from blood (not recorded which). The receptor was isolated from a woman aged 35 to 49 with acute COVID-19. The CDR3 loop reads CASSSQASNYGYTF. The CDR3 nucleotides read TGCGCCAGCAGTTCCCAAGCGTCTAACTATGGCTACACCTTC.